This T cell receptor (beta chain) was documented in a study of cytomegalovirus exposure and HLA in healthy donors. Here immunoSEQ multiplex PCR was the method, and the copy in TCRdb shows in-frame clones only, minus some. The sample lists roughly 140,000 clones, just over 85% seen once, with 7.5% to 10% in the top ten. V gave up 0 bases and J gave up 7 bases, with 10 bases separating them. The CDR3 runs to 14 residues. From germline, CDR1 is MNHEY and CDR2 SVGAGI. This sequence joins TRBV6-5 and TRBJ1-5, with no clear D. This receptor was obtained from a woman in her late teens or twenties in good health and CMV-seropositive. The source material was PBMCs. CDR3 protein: CASSYSVAGQPQHF. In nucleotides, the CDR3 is TGTGCCAGCAGTTACTCCGTGGCTGGCCAGCCCCAGCATTTT.